This T cell receptor beta chain was documented in a study of blood T cell repertoires in COVID-19. On the study more broadly: Specimens from acute and convalescent COVID-19 originated in the United States, Italy and Spain.

Assay used: immunoSEQ multiplex PCR; TCRdb lists only in-frame clones, some missing. The sample has more than 200,000 clones; 80% to 90% are singletons. The sequenced sample consisted of peripheral blood. The sequence was obtained from a man younger than 45 with COVID-19, enrolled during active disease.

In DNA form, the CDR3 reads TGCAGCGTTGAACCCTTGACAGGCCCTGGAGGCTACACCTTC. It codes for CSVEPLTGPGGYTF. The V gene is TRBV29-1, the J gene TRBJ1-2, with a tentative D call TRBD1 (6 bases). V was trimmed by 2 bases and J by 8 bases, leaving 18 bases between them. Germline-derived CDR1 and CDR2 are SQVTM and ANQGSEA. The CDR3 length is 14 residues.